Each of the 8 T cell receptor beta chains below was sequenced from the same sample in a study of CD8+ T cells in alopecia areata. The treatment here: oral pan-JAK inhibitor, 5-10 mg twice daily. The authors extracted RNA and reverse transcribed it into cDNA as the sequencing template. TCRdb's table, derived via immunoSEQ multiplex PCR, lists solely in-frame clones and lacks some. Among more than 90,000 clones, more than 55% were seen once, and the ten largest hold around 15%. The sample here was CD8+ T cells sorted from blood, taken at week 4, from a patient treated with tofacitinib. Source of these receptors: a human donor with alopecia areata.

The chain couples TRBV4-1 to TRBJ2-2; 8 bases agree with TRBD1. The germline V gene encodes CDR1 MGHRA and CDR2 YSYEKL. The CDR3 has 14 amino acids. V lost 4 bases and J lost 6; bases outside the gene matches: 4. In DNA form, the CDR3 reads TGCGCCAGCAGCCGGGACAGGTACCCCGGGGAGCTGTTTTTT. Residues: CASSRDRYPGELFF.

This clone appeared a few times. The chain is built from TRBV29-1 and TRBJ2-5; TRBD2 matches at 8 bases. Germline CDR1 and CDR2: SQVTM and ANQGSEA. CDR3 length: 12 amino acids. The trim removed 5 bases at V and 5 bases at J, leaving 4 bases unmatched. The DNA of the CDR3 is TGCAGCGTTACAGCGGGGGATGAGACCCAGTACTTC. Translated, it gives CSVTAGDETQYF.

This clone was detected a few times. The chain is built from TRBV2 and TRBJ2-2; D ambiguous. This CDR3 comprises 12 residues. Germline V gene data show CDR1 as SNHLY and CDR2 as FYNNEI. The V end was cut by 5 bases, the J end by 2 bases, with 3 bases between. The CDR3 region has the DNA TGTGCCAGCAGTATAAACACCGGGGAGCTGTTTTTT. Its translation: CASSINTGELFF.

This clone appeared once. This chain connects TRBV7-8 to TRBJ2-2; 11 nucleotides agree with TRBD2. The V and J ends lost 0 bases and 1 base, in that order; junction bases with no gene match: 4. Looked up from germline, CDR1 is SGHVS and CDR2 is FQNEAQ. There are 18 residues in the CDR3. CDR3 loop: CASSLAFGTSGNTGELFF. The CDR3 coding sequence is TGTGCCAGCAGCTTAGCGTTCGGGACTAGCGGGAACACCGGGGAGCTGTTTTTT.

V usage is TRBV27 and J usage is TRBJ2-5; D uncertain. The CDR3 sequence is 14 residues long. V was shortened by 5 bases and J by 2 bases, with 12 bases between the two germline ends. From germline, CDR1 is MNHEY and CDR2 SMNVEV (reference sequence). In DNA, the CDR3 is TGTGCCAGCAGTCCCGCAGGAAGTCAAGAGACCCAGTACTTC. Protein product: CASSPAGSQETQYF.

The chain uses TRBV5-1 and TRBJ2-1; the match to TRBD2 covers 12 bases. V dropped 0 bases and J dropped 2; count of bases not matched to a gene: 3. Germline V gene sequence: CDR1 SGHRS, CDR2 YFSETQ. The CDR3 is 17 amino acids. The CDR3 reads CASSLGSSGRAYNEQFF. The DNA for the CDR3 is TGCGCCAGCAGCTTGGGATCTAGCGGGAGGGCCTACAATGAGCAGTTCTTC.

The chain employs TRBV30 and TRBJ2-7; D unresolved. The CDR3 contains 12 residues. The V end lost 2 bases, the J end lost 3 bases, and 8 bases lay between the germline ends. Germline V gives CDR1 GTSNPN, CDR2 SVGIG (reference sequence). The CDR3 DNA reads TGTGCCTGGAGTCAGACGGGCTACGAGCAGTACTTC. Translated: CAWSQTGYEQYF.

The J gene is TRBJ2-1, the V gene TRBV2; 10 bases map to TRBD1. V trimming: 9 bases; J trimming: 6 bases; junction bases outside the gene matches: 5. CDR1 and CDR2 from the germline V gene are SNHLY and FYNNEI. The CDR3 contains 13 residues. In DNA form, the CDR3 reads TGTGCCAGAACCGGGACAGGGGTCAATGAGCAGTTCTTC. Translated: CARTGTGVNEQFF.